This entry concerns a single TCR beta chain. These data originate in a study of cytomegalovirus exposure and HLA in healthy donors. The CDR3 extends over 16 amino acids. The V gene's germline CDR1 is SEHNR and CDR2 FQNEAQ (reference sequence). The ends were cut back, 5 bases at V and 3 bases at J, with 17 bases in the middle. PCR amplification relied on 60 Vbeta primers (plus 13 Jbeta primers). Clones were read by immunoSEQ multiplex PCR, and TCRdb kept only the in-frame ones, dropping some. Listed are fewer than 250,000 clones; approximately 0.98% falls within the top ten. The chain combines TRBV7-9 with TRBJ1-3; D is ambiguous. Sequenced sample: PBMCs. The sequence was collected from a woman aged 25 to 39 in good health and CMV-seropositive. CDR3 loop: CASSQKPGGVGNTIYF. CDR3 coding DNA: TGTGCCAGCAGCCAAAAACCGGGCGGGGTTGGAAACACCATATATTTT.